One and the same sample provided the 4 T cell receptor beta chains below, sequenced in a study of identical twins. TCRdb processed the 5' RACE reads anew with MiXCR; each CDR3 protein has one entry. The sample shows around 960,000 distinct CDR3 sequences, 9% to 15% of them seen only once. These data are also associated with another study on yellow fever vaccine responses in identical twins.

Sequenced material: PBMCs. These receptors came from a woman between 18 and 29 years old in good health.

This clonotype was recorded many times. The chain links TRBV27 to TRBJ1-5; TRBD1 might be the D (5 bases). Trimming pared 2 bases from V and 3 bases from J, leaving 14 bases between. The V gene's germline CDR1 is MNHEY and CDR2 SMNVEV (reference sequence). The CDR3 extends over 16 amino acids. CDR3 nucleotides: TGTGCCAGCAGTTTAACCGGGACTAAGTCCAATCAGCCCCAGCATTTT. This sequence encodes CASSLTGTKSNQPQHF.

In this sample, this clonotype turned up many times. The V gene is TRBV11-1, the J gene TRBJ1-2; a possible D gene is TRBD1 (6 bases). The CDR3 is made up of 18 amino acids. Germline V gives CDR1 SGHAT, CDR2 FQDESV (reference sequence). The V and J ends lost 5 bases and 0 bases respectively, with 22 bases between them. The DNA for the CDR3 is TGTGCCAGCAGCCGGGCGGGGGCAACCAAGCTTTCTAACTATGGCTACACCTTC. Its protein product is CASSRAGATKLSNYGYTF.

The chain uses TRBV7-9 and TRBJ1-2; maybe TRBD1 (6 bases). The germline V and J ends were trimmed by 8 bases and 8 bases, with 12 bases remaining between them. This CDR3 has 11 residues. The germline CDR1 and CDR2 sequences are SEHNR and FQNEAQ (reference sequence). The CDR3 coding sequence is TGTGCCAGCGCCAGGGACAACGGCTACACCTTC. Translating it yields CASARDNGYTF.

The chain recombines TRBV6-5 with TRBJ1-4; 9 bases are shared with TRBD1. Germline V gene lookup returns CDR1 MNHEY and CDR2 SVGAGI. V lost 2 bases and J lost 7; bases outside the gene matches: 5. The CDR3 length is 15 residues. The CDR3 region has the DNA TGTGCCAGCAGTTACGGCGGGACAGGGAGTGAAAAACTGTTTTTT. Translated: CASSYGGTGSEKLFF.